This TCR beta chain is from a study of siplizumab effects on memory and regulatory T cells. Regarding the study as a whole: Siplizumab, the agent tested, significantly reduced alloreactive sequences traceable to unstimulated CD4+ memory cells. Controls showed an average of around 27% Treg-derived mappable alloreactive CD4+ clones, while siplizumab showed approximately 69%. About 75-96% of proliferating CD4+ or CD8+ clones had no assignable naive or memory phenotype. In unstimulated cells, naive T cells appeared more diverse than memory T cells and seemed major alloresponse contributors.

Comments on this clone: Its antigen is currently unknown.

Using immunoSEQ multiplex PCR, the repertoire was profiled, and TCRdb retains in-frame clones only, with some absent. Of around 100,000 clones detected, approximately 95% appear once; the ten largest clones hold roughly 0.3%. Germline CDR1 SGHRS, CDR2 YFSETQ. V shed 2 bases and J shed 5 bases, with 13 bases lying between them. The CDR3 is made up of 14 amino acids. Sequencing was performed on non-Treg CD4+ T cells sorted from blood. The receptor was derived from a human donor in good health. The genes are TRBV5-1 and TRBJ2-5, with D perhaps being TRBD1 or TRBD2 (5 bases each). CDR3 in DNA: TGCGCCAGCAGCTTCTTTAACGGGGCGGAGACCCAGTACTTC. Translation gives CASSFFNGAETQYF.